Each of the 30 T cell receptor beta chains below was sequenced from the same sample in a study of blood T cell repertoires in COVID-19. Using immunoSEQ multiplex PCR, the repertoire was profiled, and TCRdb retains in-frame clones only, with some absent. This sample has about 250,000 clones, with 75% to 90% found just once. The sample taken for sequencing was PBMCs or T cells enriched from blood (not recorded which). The source is a woman between 25 and 40 years old who had recovered from COVID-19.

The genes are TRBV6-5 and TRBJ1-2; maybe TRBD1 (6 bases). The V end was cut by 0 bases, the J end by 7 bases, with 9 bases between. The CDR3 consists of 13 residues. The germline gives CDR1 MNHEY, CDR2 SVGAGI. CDR3 in amino acids: CASSYSTGFGYTF. The CDR3 DNA reads TGTGCCAGCAGTTACTCAACAGGGTTTGGCTACACCTTC.

The chain carries TRBV3-1 (or the pseudogene TRBV3-2) and TRBJ1-4, with no clear D. CDR1 LGHDT and CDR2 YNNKEL come from the germline V gene (reference sequence). Trimming cost V 0 bases and J 0 bases, with 5 bases left between them. This CDR3 is built from 15 residues. CDR3 DNA: TGTGCCAGCAGCCAAGATCCAGCAACTAATGAAAAACTGTTTTTT. Its translation: CASSQDPATNEKLFF.

The V call is TRBV18, the J call TRBJ1-2, with a possible D match to TRBD1 (5 bases). CDR1 and CDR2 from the germline V gene are KGHSH and LQKENI. Deletions cut 6 bases from V and 7 bases from J, with 18 bases between. The CDR3 has 14 residues. Here the CDR3 reads CASSPTQGRRGYTF. DNA of the CDR3: TGTGCCAGCTCCCCTACCCAGGGTCGGCGTGGCTACACCTTC. Based on the CDR3 plus reference TRBV18 and TRBJ1-2, the full variable domain is NAGVMQNPRHLVRRRGQEARLRCSPMKGHSHVYWYRQLPEEGLKFMVYLQKENIIDESGMPKERFSAEFPKEGPSILRIQQVVRGDSAAYFCASSPTQGRRGYTFGSGTRLTVV.

This clone was found once. The chain recombines TRBV18 with TRBJ2-7; 8 bases fit TRBD1. This CDR3 contains 13 residues. Germline CDR1 reads KGHSH; CDR2 reads LQKENI. J was trimmed by 4 bases and V by 5 bases; bases with no gene match: 4. In nucleotides, the CDR3 is TGTGCCAGCTCAACAGGGGGTGGGTACGAGCAGTACTTC. This sequence encodes CASSTGGGYEQYF.

J is TRBJ2-3 and V is TRBV19, with D possibly matching TRBD1 (5 bases). Germline loops: CDR1 LNHDA, CDR2 SQIVND (reference sequence). CDR3 length: 15 residues. V gave up 4 bases and J gave up 4 bases, with 15 bases separating them. In DNA form, the CDR3 reads TGTGCCAGTAGTACCGCCCAAGGGGCGCCAGATACGCAGTATTTT. Translation: CASSTAQGAPDTQYF.

The genes are TRBV28 and TRBJ1-4, with a weak D call TRBD1 (6 bases). CDR3 length: 15 amino acids. Germline lookup yields CDR1 MDHEN and CDR2 SYDVKM. The V and J ends lost 5 bases and 4 bases respectively, with 14 bases between them. In nucleotides, the CDR3 is TGTGCCAGCAGTCCCTGGACAGCCAATAATGAAAAACTGTTTTTT. This translates into CASSPWTANNEKLFF.

The V gene is TRBV4-1, the J gene TRBJ2-1; perhaps TRBD1 as D (6 bases). The CDR3 loop spans 15 amino acids. Germline V lookup: CDR1 MGHRA, CDR2 YSYEKL. V was pared by 2 bases and J by 2 bases, with 10 bases between. The CDR3 reads CASSQTGTPYNEQFF. The CDR3 DNA reads as TGCGCCAGCAGCCAAACAGGGACCCCCTACAATGAGCAGTTCTTC.

V is TRBV7-2 and J is TRBJ1-2, with 7 bases lining up with TRBD1. Germline V gene lookup returns CDR1 SGHTA and CDR2 FQGNSA. The CDR3 is made up of 14 amino acids. Trimming cost V 1 base and J 5 bases; bases outside gene matches: 4. CDR3 in DNA: TGTGCCAGCAGCTTAGACCCAGGGGGTTATGGCTACACCTTC. Protein: CASSLDPGGYGYTF.

This chain joins TRBV6-5 and TRBJ2-3; 9 bases are shared with TRBD1. The CDR3 runs 15 residues. Germline V CDR1 and CDR2: MNHEY, SVGAGI. V shed 4 bases, J shed 2 bases, and the junction held 4 bases outside the gene matches. The CDR3 DNA is TGTGCCAGCAGTTTACAGGGGGCCTTCACAGATACGCAGTATTTT. Encoded protein: CASSLQGAFTDTQYF.

Of note for this clone: The same CDR3 is also encoded by other DNA sequences in this sample. The chain links TRBV5-1 to TRBJ1-2; the match to TRBD1 covers 7 bases. The germline CDR1 and CDR2 sequences are SGHRS and YFSETQ. V dropped 3 bases and J dropped 8; count of bases not matched to a gene: 4. CDR3 length: 12 amino acids. The CDR3 bases are TGCGCCAGCAGCTCCGACAGGGACGGCTACACCTTC. Translating it yields CASSSDRDGYTF.

The V and J genes are TRBV5-4 and TRBJ2-4; TRBD2 agrees at 7 bases. This CDR3 region has 13 residues. In germline, CDR1 is SGHNT, CDR2 YYREEE (reference sequence). J gave up 7 bases and V 3 bases, and 4 bases lay outside the gene matches. This CDR3 is CASSSGEGNIQYF. CDR3 in DNA: TGTGCCAGCAGCTCCGGGGAGGGGAACATTCAGTACTTC.

CDR3 DNA: TGTGCCAGCAGCTTAGAGACAGCCTCTAACTATGGCTACACCTTC. This codes for CASSLETASNYGYTF. V and J are TRBV11-2 and TRBJ1-2; maybe TRBD1 (5 bases). Per the germline V gene, CDR1 is SGHAT and CDR2 is FQNNGV. This CDR3 is 15 amino acids long. V lost 0 bases and J lost 0, with 8 bases in between.

The chain is built from TRBV7-2 and TRBJ2-1, with D perhaps TRBD2 (6 bases). This CDR3 has 16 amino acids. With 3 bases removed from V and 6 bases from J, the gap between germline ends came to 18 bases. Germline assignment: CDR1 SGHTA and CDR2 FQGNSA. CDR3 sequence reads: CASSLQAGSRGNEQFF. The CDR3 DNA sequence: TGTGCCAGCAGCTTGCAGGCGGGATCAAGAGGCAATGAGCAGTTCTTC.

The chain links TRBV5-4 to TRBJ2-5; 7 bases are shared with TRBD1. From germline, CDR1 is SGHNT and CDR2 YYREEE (reference sequence). After removal of 4 bases from V and 4 bases from J, the junction contained 10 bases not matched to a gene. The CDR3 is 15 amino acids. Here the CDR3 DNA reads TGTGCCAGCAGCCCCATGACAGGGAAGGGAGAGACCCAGTACTTC. The encoded protein is CASSPMTGKGETQYF.

The chain carries TRBV28 and TRBJ1-5, with TRBD1 matching 9 bases. V shed 5 bases and J 6 bases; nucleotides not matched to a gene: 8. The CDR3 extends over 15 amino acids. Germline V gene data show CDR1 as MDHEN and CDR2 as SYDVKM. The CDR3 spells CASSPTGGAGQPQHF. In DNA form, the CDR3 reads TGTGCCAGCAGTCCCACAGGGGGCGCGGGTCAGCCCCAGCATTTT.

This chain connects TRBV19 to TRBJ1-1, with D perhaps matching TRBD1 (5 bases). Germline CDR1 and CDR2: LNHDA and SQIVND (reference sequence). V was cut by 10 bases and J by 0 bases, with 15 bases left in between. The CDR3 is 14 residues long. As DNA, the CDR3 is TGTGCCACCGCAGGAGGGGCACTGAACACTGAAGCTTTCTTT. Amino acid sequence: CATAGGALNTEAFF.

This chain links TRBV9 with TRBJ2-1; 7 bases match TRBD2. This CDR3 has 16 amino acids. Germline assignment: CDR1 SGDLS and CDR2 YYNGEE. Trimming took 0 bases from V and 3 from J; bases not matched to a gene: 6. The DNA for the CDR3 is TGTGCCAGCAGCGTAGATCAAGCGGGATTCTACAATGAGCAGTTCTTC. Its protein is CASSVDQAGFYNEQFF. The whole variable domain, remainder taken from reference TRBV9 and TRBJ2-1, is DSGVTQTPKHLITATGQRVTLRCSPRSGDLSVYWYQQSLDQGLQFLIQYYNGEERAKGNILERFSAQQFPDLHSELNLSSLELGDSALYFCASSVDQAGFYNEQFFGPGTRLTVL.

The chain joins TRBV6-5 to TRBJ2-1, with D uncertain. CDR1 MNHEY and CDR2 SVGAGI come from the germline V gene. This CDR3 is built from 14 residues. Trimming pared 5 bases from V and 9 bases from J, leaving 17 bases between. The DNA for the CDR3 is TGTGCCAGCAGTCCCGGTCAGGATAGTGGTGAGCAGTTCTTC. This sequence encodes CASSPGQDSGEQFF.

This chain joins TRBV27 and TRBJ1-5; D is unresolved. V lost 3 bases to trimming and J lost 0 bases, with 6 bases between them. The CDR3 sequence is 14 residues long. Germline V gene data show CDR1 as MNHEY and CDR2 as SMNVEV (reference sequence). This CDR3 reads CASSFFNSNQPQHF. DNA for the CDR3: TGTGCCAGCAGTTTTTTTAATAGCAATCAGCCCCAGCATTTT.

The gene calls are TRBV7-2 and TRBJ2-1, with 13 bases fitting TRBD2. J lost 7 bases, V lost 4 bases, and 4 bases had no gene match. The CDR3 length is 15 residues. Germline CDR1 and CDR2: SGHTA and FQGNSA. The CDR3 region is CASSSTSGRANEQFF. Here the CDR3 DNA reads TGTGCCAGCAGCTCCACTAGCGGGAGGGCTAATGAGCAGTTCTTC.

This clone was observed a single time. The rearrangement joins TRBV7-9 to TRBJ2-7, with TRBD2 identical over 7 bases. Trimming took 3 bases from V and 3 from J; bases not matched to a gene: 5. Germline V gene sequence: CDR1 SEHNR, CDR2 FQNEAQ (reference sequence). CDR3 length: 14 amino acids. CDR3 nucleotides: TGTGCCAGCAGCTTGGGACTACCCATCTACGAGCAGTACTTC. Translated, it gives CASSLGLPIYEQYF.

This chain uses TRBV5-4 with TRBJ1-2; maybe TRBD1 (6 bases). Looked up from germline, CDR1 is SGHNT and CDR2 is YYREEE (reference sequence). Trimming cost V 0 bases and J 8 bases, with 17 bases left between them. The CDR3 is 15 amino acids. CDR3 amino acids: CASSLGRPETGGYTF. DNA of the CDR3: TGTGCCAGCAGCTTGGGGAGGCCAGAGACAGGCGGCTACACCTTC.

A single count supports this clone. The rearrangement uses TRBV2 and TRBJ1-1, with a weak D call TRBD1 (5 bases). Trimming removed 2 bases at V and 5 bases at J, with 12 bases between. CDR1 and CDR2 from the germline V gene are SNHLY and FYNNEI. The CDR3 contains 14 residues. The CDR3 protein is CASSERHGGTEAFF. The CDR3 nucleotides are TGTGCCAGCAGTGAACGGCACGGGGGGACTGAAGCTTTCTTT.

The rearrangement links TRBV7-7 to TRBJ2-2; the match to TRBD2 covers 9 bases. The CDR3 spans 16 residues. With 5 bases clipped from V and 6 bases from J, the junction kept 10 bases outside the gene matches. Germline CDR1 and CDR2: SSHAT and FNYEAQ (reference sequence). The chain's CDR3 is CASSTLAGDSAGELFF. The CDR3 bases are TGTGCCAGCAGCACCTTAGCGGGAGACTCGGCCGGGGAGCTGTTTTTT.

This clone turned up a few times. This chain links TRBV19 with TRBJ1-1; no definite D call. This CDR3 spans 15 amino acids. V was clipped by 4 bases and J by 6 bases, with 18 bases between them. Germline V gene sequence: CDR1 LNHDA, CDR2 SQIVND (reference sequence). The chain's CDR3 is CASSSTGGIASEAFF. DNA of the CDR3: TGTGCCAGTAGTAGCACCGGCGGAATCGCATCTGAAGCTTTCTTT.

The J gene is TRBJ2-1, the V gene TRBV19, with 9 bases that match TRBD2. The CDR3 loop spans 15 amino acids. Germline CDR1 and CDR2: LNHDA and SQIVND (reference sequence). Trimming removed 8 bases from V and 5 bases from J; junction bases left unmatched: 10. The CDR3 bases are TGTGCCAGTTCTGCCGGGACTAGCCCCCACAATGAGCAGTTCTTC. Its translation is CASSAGTSPHNEQFF.

This chain uses TRBV6-5 with TRBJ2-2, with no clear D. The germline CDR1 and CDR2 sequences are MNHEY and SVGAGI. The length of the CDR3 is 13 residues. With 6 bases removed from V and 8 bases from J, the gap between germline ends came to 13 bases. The CDR3 reads CASRPSASGELFF. CDR3 bases: TGTGCCAGCAGACCCAGCGCGTCTGGGGAGCTGTTTTTT.

The V call is TRBV29-1, the J call TRBJ1-1, with D unresolved. V was pared by 0 bases and J by 5 bases, with 10 bases between. This CDR3 has 13 amino acids. CDR1 is SQVTM, CDR2 ANQGSEA, per germline. CDR3 protein: CSVEDQRVTEAFF. The CDR3 DNA is TGCAGCGTTGAAGATCAACGAGTTACTGAAGCTTTCTTT.

For this clone: Other DNA sequences within the sample encode an identical CDR3. The chain carries TRBV5-1 and TRBJ2-2; TRBD2 matches at 12 bases. Germline CDR1 is SGHRS and CDR2 is YFSETQ. Trimming cost V 5 bases and J 11 bases; bases outside gene matches: 10. CDR3 length: 15 amino acids. This CDR3 reads CASRPLAGGPGELFF. CDR3 nucleotide sequence: TGCGCCAGCAGGCCCCTAGCGGGAGGGCCTGGAGAGCTGTTTTTT.

The rearrangement joins TRBV7-8 to TRBJ2-4, with 9 bases fitting TRBD2. The CDR3 sequence is 18 residues long. V dropped 4 bases and J dropped 4; count of bases not matched to a gene: 14. Germline V gene lookup returns CDR1 SGHVS and CDR2 FQNEAQ. CDR3 DNA sequence: TGTGCCAGCAGCTCACACCGACTAGCGGTGTATTTGAAAAACATTCAGTACTTC. The encoded protein is CASSSHRLAVYLKNIQYF. Full variable domain (remainder filled in from reference TRBV7-8 and TRBJ2-4): GAGVSQSPRYKVAKRGQDVALRCDPISGHVSLFWYQQALGQGPEFLTYFQNEAQLDKSGLPSDRFFAERPEGSVSTLKIQRTQQEDSAVYLCASSSHRLAVYLKNIQYFGAGTRLSVL.